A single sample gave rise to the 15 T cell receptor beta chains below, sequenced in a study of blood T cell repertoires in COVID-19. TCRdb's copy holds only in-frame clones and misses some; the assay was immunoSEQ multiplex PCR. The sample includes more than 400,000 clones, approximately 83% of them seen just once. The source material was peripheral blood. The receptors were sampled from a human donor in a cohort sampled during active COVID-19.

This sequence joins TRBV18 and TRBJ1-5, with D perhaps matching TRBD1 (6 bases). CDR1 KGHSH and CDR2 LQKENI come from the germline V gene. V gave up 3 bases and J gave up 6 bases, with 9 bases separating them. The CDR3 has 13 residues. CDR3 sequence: CASSPLGGQPQHF. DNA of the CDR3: TGTGCCAGCTCACCGTTAGGGGGTCAGCCCCAGCATTTT. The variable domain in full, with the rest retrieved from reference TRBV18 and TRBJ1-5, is NAGVMQNPRHLVRRRGQEARLRCSPMKGHSHVYWYRQLPEEGLKFMVYLQKENIIDESGMPKERFSAEFPKEGPSILRIQQVVRGDSAAYFCASSPLGGQPQHFGDGTRLSIL.

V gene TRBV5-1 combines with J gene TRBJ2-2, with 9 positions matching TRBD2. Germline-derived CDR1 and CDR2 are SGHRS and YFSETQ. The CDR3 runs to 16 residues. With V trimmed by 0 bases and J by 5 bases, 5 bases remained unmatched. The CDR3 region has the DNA TGCGCCAGCAGCTTGGGAGCGGGAGGACCTACCGGGGAGCTGTTTTTT. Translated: CASSLGAGGPTGELFF.

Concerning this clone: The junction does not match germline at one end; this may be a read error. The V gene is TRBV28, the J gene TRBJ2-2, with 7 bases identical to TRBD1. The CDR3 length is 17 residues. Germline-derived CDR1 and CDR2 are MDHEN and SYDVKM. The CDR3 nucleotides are TGTGCCAGCAGTACCCGGGACAGCCTGGCGAGGACCGGAGAGCTGTCTTTT. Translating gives CASSTRDSLARTGELSF. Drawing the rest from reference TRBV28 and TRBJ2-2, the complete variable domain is DVKVTQSSRYLVKRTGEKVFLECVQDMDHENMFWYRQDPGLGLRLIYFSYDVKMKEKGDIPEGYSVSREKKERFSLILESASTNQTSMYLCASSTRDSLARTGELSFGEGSRLTVL.

CDR3 protein: CASSTIAAVGEQYF. The CDR3 nucleotides are TGTGCCAGCAGCACAATAGCGGCCGTGGGCGAGCAGTACTTC. The chain employs TRBV3-1 (or the pseudogene TRBV3-2) and TRBJ2-7; tentatively, D is TRBD2 (6 bases). Trimming pared 5 bases from V and 6 bases from J, leaving 17 bases between. CDR1 and CDR2 from the germline V gene are LGHDT and YNNKEL (reference sequence). This CDR3 has 14 amino acids.

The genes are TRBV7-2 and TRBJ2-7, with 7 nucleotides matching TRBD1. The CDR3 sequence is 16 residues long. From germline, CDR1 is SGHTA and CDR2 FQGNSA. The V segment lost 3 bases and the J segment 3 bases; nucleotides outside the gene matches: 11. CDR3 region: CASSLPNRGQLYEQYF. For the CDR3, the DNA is TGTGCCAGCAGCTTGCCTAACAGGGGTCAACTCTACGAGCAGTACTTC.

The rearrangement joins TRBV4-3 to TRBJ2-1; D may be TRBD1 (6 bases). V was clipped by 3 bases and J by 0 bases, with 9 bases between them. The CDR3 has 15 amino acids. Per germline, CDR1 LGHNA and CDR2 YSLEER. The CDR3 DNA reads TGCGCCAGCAGCCACACAGGGAGCTCCTACAATGAGCAGTTCTTC. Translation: CASSHTGSSYNEQFF.

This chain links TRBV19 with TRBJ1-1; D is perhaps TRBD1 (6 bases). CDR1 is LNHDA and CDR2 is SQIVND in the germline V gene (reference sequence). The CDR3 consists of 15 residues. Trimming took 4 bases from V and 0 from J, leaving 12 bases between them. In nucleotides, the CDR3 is TGTGCCAGTAGTACCCGGACAGAATTGAACACTGAAGCTTTCTTT. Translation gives CASSTRTELNTEAFF.

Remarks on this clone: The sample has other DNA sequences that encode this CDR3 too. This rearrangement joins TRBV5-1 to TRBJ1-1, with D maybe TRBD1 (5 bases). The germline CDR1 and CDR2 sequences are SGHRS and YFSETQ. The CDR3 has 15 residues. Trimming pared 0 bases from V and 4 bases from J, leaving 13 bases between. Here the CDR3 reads CASSLEQGASTEAFF. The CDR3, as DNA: TGCGCCAGCAGCTTGGAGCAGGGCGCTAGCACTGAAGCTTTCTTT.

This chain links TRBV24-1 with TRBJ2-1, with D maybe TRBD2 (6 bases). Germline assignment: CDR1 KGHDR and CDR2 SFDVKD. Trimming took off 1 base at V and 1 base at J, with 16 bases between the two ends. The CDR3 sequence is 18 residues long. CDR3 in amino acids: CATSDFKAGALSYNEQFF. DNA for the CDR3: TGTGCCACCAGTGATTTTAAAGCGGGTGCCCTTTCCTACAATGAGCAGTTCTTC.

The CDR3 sequence is CASSRGGGPYNEQFF. In DNA, the CDR3 is TGTGCCAGCAGCAGAGGGGGAGGGCCGTACAATGAGCAGTTCTTC. V gene TRBV28 combines with J gene TRBJ2-1, with D possibly TRBD2 on 7 matching bases. Germline values: CDR1 MDHEN, CDR2 SYDVKM. The CDR3 covers 15 residues. Trimming removed 6 bases at V and 4 bases at J, with 16 bases between.

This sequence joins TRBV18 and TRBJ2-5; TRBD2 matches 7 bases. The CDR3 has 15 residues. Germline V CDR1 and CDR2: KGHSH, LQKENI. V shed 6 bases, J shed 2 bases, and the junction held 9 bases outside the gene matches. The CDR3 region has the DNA TGTGCCAGCTCGCTGGGACTAACGGGGCAAGAGACCCAGTACTTC. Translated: CASSLGLTGQETQYF.

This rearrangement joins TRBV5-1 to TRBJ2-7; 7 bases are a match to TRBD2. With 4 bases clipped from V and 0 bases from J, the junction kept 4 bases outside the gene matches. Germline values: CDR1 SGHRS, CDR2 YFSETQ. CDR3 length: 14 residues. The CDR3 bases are TGCGCCAGCAGCCCACGGGGGGACTCCTACGAGCAGTACTTC. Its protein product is CASSPRGDSYEQYF.

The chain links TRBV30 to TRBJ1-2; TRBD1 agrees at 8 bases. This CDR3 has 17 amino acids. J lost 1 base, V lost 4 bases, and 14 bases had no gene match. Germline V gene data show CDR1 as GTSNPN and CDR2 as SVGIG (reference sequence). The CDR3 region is CAWTINLTGGRNYGYTF. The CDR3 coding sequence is TGTGCCTGGACCATCAACCTAACAGGGGGACGTAACTATGGCTACACCTTC.

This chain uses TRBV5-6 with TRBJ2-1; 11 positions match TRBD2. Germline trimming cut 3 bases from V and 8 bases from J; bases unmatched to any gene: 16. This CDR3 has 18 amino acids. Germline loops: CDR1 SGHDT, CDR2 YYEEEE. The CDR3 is CASSWAQNSGRALDEQFF. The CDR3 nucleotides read TGTGCCAGCAGCTGGGCTCAGAATAGCGGGAGGGCCCTGGATGAGCAGTTCTTC. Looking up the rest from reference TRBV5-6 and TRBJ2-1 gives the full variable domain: DAGVTQSPTHLIKTRGQQVTLRCSPKSGHDTVSWYQQALGQGPQFIFQYYEEEERQRGNFPDRFSGHQFPNYSSELNVNALLLGDSALYLCASSWAQNSGRALDEQFFGPGTRLTVL.

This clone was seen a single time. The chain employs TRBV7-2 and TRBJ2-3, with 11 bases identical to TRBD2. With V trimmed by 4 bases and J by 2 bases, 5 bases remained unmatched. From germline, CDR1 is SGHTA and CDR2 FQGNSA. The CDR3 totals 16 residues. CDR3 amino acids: CASSSRTSGFTDTQYF. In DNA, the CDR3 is TGTGCCAGCAGCTCCCGGACTAGCGGGTTCACAGATACGCAGTATTTT.